These 25 T cell receptor beta chains were all obtained from the same sample, sequenced in a study of cytomegalovirus exposure and HLA in healthy donors. The PCR ran on 60 Vbeta and 13 Jbeta primers. Libraries were prepared by immunoSEQ multiplex PCR; TCRdb keeps only in-frame clonotypes and omits some of them. The table records 140,000 to 150,000 clones, over 65% of them present only once. The sequenced material came from PBMCs. Source of these receptors: a female donor in good health and CMV-seronegative.

The J gene is TRBJ2-5, the V gene TRBV6-1; 8 bases line up with TRBD1. CDR3 length: 16 residues. The germline CDR1 and CDR2 sequences are MNHNS and SASEGT. The V segment lost 2 bases and the J segment 5 bases; nucleotides outside the gene matches: 10. Written as DNA, the CDR3 is TGTGCCAGCAGTGAATACGGATCCAGGGGGCGGGAGACCCAGTACTTC. It yields the protein CASSEYGSRGRETQYF.

Comment on this clone: A read error may account for a junction end that differs from germline. The rearrangement links TRBV7-7 to TRBJ2-1; D is possibly TRBD1 (5 bases). This CDR3 is built from 14 residues. Germline V lookup: CDR1 SSHAT, CDR2 FNYEAQ (reference sequence). The CDR3 sequence is CASSPDQGINEQFF. The CDR3 nucleotides read TGTGCTAGCAGCCCGGACCAGGGAATCAATGAGCAGTTCTTC.

V gene TRBV7-8 combines with J gene TRBJ2-5, with TRBD2 identical over 8 bases. The germline V gene has CDR1 SGHVS and CDR2 FQNEAQ. Unmatched junction bases numbered 14, after V lost 7 bases and J lost 4 bases. This CDR3 contains 16 residues. CDR3 DNA: TGTGCCAGCACCAACCGCTTCGGGAGGGCCGGAGAGACCCAGTACTTC. The encoded protein is CASTNRFGRAGETQYF.

The chain combines TRBV10-3 with TRBJ1-1; D is unclear. The CDR3 extends over 17 amino acids. V was trimmed by 6 bases and J by 0 bases, leaving 20 bases between them. Looked up from germline, CDR1 is ENHRY and CDR2 is SYGVKD. The chain's CDR3 is CAISDPVGQTLNTEAFF. The CDR3 DNA follows: TGTGCCATCAGCGACCCGGTTGGGCAGACCCTGAACACTGAAGCTTTCTTT.

This chain uses TRBV7-2 with TRBJ2-7, with D possibly being TRBD2 (6 bases). This CDR3 is built from 17 residues. Trimming cost V 2 bases and J 4 bases, with 21 bases left between them. Per germline, CDR1 SGHTA and CDR2 FQGNSA. Here the CDR3 reads CASSLSRGGLGSYEQYF. The CDR3, as DNA: TGTGCCAGCAGCTTATCCCGGGGAGGCCTGGGGAGTTACGAGCAGTACTTC.

V is TRBV29-1 and J is TRBJ1-2, with TRBD1 matching 8 bases. Germline loops: CDR1 SQVTM, CDR2 ANQGSEA. The CDR3 totals 14 residues. The V gene end was trimmed by 6 bases and the J gene end by 1 base; junction bases not matched to a gene: 7. For the CDR3, the DNA is TGCAGCGTAATCGGACAGGGAATTAACTATGGCTACACCTTC. Its translation: CSVIGQGINYGYTF.

V is TRBV9 and J is TRBJ2-7; TRBD2 agrees at 11 bases. Trimming cost V 0 bases and J 2 bases; bases outside gene matches: 1. Germline V gene lookup returns CDR1 SGDLS and CDR2 YYNGEE. This CDR3 has 15 residues. The CDR3 region has the DNA TGTGCCAGCAGCGTAGGACTAGCGGGAACCTACGAGCAGTACTTC. Translating gives CASSVGLAGTYEQYF. Combining the CDR3 with reference TRBV9 and TRBJ2-7 gives the whole variable domain DSGVTQTPKHLITATGQRVTLRCSPRSGDLSVYWYQQSLDQGLQFLIQYYNGEERAKGNILERFSAQQFPDLHSELNLSSLELGDSALYFCASSVGLAGTYEQYFGPGTRLTVT.

This clone showed up just a few times. V gene TRBV27 combines with J gene TRBJ1-5; D uncertain. The V gene lost 5 bases and the J gene lost 3 bases, with 20 bases spanning the gap. This CDR3 has 17 amino acids. CDR1 and CDR2 from the germline V gene are MNHEY and SMNVEV (reference sequence). The CDR3 spells CASSPRWQRILNQPQHF. The CDR3 DNA is TGTGCCAGCAGTCCCCGGTGGCAGCGGATTCTCAATCAGCCCCAGCATTTT.

The V and J genes are TRBV7-8 and TRBJ2-7; 8 bases are a match to TRBD2. Germline CDR1 is SGHVS and CDR2 is FQNEAQ. The J segment lost 3 bases and the V segment lost 5 bases, leaving 12 bases of the junction unmatched. The CDR3 loop spans 16 amino acids. This CDR3 reads CASSLGVGGRIYEQYF. The CDR3, as DNA: TGTGCCAGCAGCCTCGGAGTTGGCGGGAGGATCTACGAGCAGTACTTC.

The gene calls are TRBV28 and TRBJ1-5; D might be TRBD1 (5 bases). There are 16 residues in the CDR3. Trimming cost V 4 bases and J 0 bases, with 13 bases left between them. Per the germline V gene, CDR1 is MDHEN and CDR2 is SYDVKM. DNA for the CDR3: TGTGCCAGCAGTTGGTCAAGGGGCTATAGCAATCAGCCCCAGCATTTT. It is translated as CASSWSRGYSNQPQHF.

V is TRBV7-3 and J is TRBJ2-3; TRBD2 agrees at 7 bases. This CDR3 comprises 14 residues. In germline, CDR1 is SGHTA, CDR2 FQGTGA. The V gene end was trimmed by 2 bases and the J gene end by 4 bases; junction bases not matched to a gene: 3. CDR3 bases: TGTGCCAGCAGCTTAGGCGGGAGTGCAGATACGCAGTATTTT. The encoded protein is CASSLGGSADTQYF.

This clone came up once. This sequence joins TRBV6-6 and TRBJ1-2; TRBD1 agrees at 9 bases. The germline gives CDR1 MNHNY, CDR2 SVGAGI (reference sequence). J was trimmed by 4 bases and V by 5 bases; bases with no gene match: 5. This CDR3 contains 14 residues. The CDR3 coding sequence is TGTGCCAGCAGTGCGTCGGGACAGGGCTATGGCTACACCTTC. As protein: CASSASGQGYGYTF.

The chain couples TRBV4-2 to TRBJ1-3; 7 bases align to TRBD1. This CDR3 contains 15 residues. Per the germline V gene, CDR1 is LGHNA and CDR2 is YNFKEQ. V shed 5 bases, J shed 2 bases, and the junction held 6 bases outside the gene matches. The CDR3 here is CASSFDRAPGNTIYF. The CDR3 DNA sequence: TGTGCCAGCAGCTTTGACAGGGCCCCTGGAAACACCATATATTTT.

CDR3 sequence reads: CASSSYRATGELFF. The CDR3 DNA reads TGTGCCAGCAGCTCCTACAGGGCCACCGGGGAGCTGTTTTTT. V gene TRBV11-2 combines with J gene TRBJ2-2; perhaps TRBD1 as D (6 bases). This CDR3 spans 14 amino acids. Trimming cost V 4 bases and J 4 bases, with 10 bases left between them. The germline CDR1 and CDR2 sequences are SGHAT and FQNNGV. The whole variable domain, filled in from reference TRBV11-2 and TRBJ2-2, reads EAGVAQSPRYKIIEKRQSVAFWCNPISGHATLYWYQQILGQGPKLLIQFQNNGVVDDSQLPKDRFSAERLKGVDSTLKIQPAKLEDSAVYLCASSSYRATGELFFGEGSRLTVL.

As to this clone: The DNA is omitted, as the CDR3 cannot be located on it reliably, and the CDR3 follows TCRdb's listing. The chain couples TRBV10-2 to TRBJ1-2; no check of the table's D call, TRBD1, against the DNA was made. Including both end residues, the CDR3 is 18 amino acids long. Germline loops: CDR1 WSHSY, CDR2 SAAADI. This chain's CDR3 is CASSESSAPGQSRAGYTF.

This chain joins TRBV19 and TRBJ2-4; D remains ambiguous. This CDR3 region has 14 residues. CDR1 and CDR2 from the germline V gene are LNHDA and SQIVND (reference sequence). V shed 3 bases and J shed 0 bases, with 6 bases lying between them. The CDR3 spells CASSMGAAKNIQYF. CDR3 DNA sequence: TGTGCCAGTAGTATGGGCGCAGCCAAAAACATTCAGTACTTC.

The chain recombines TRBV19 with TRBJ2-2; TRBD2 aligns across 7 bases. The CDR3 runs 14 residues. Germline V lookup: CDR1 LNHDA, CDR2 SQIVND (reference sequence). V lost 1 base to trimming and J lost 6 bases; unmatched junction nucleotides: 2. The CDR3 DNA reads TGTGCCAGTAGTATAGTGCGGGGGTCCGGGGAGCTGTTTTTT. Translated, it gives CASSIVRGSGELFF.

The chain employs TRBV30 and TRBJ2-7; tentative D call: TRBD2 (7 bases). The length of the CDR3 is 15 residues. Per germline, CDR1 GTSNPN and CDR2 SVGIG (reference sequence). Trimming left V 4 bases short and J 4 bases short, with 20 bases between. CDR3 protein: CAWTRLGRGGYEQYF. In nucleotides, the CDR3 is TGTGCCTGGACCCGCCTGGGCAGGGGAGGGTACGAGCAGTACTTC.

The chain uses TRBV7-9 and TRBJ2-7; 8 positions match TRBD1. Looked up from germline, CDR1 is SEHNR and CDR2 is FQNEAQ (reference sequence). The CDR3 spans 18 residues. J gave up 5 bases and V 4 bases, and 19 bases lay outside the gene matches. The CDR3 loop is CASSSRVVAGGDENEQYF. CDR3 DNA sequence: TGTGCCAGCAGCTCCCGGGTGGTCGCAGGGGGCGACGAGAACGAGCAGTACTTC. The full variable domain, with the rest looked up from reference TRBV7-9 and TRBJ2-7, is DTGVSQNPRHKITKRGQNVTFRCDPISEHNRLYWYRQTLGQGPEFLTYFQNEAQLEKSRLLSDRFSAERPKGSFSTLEIQRTEQGDSAMYLCASSSRVVAGGDENEQYFGPGTRLTVT.

V usage is TRBV5-1 and J usage is TRBJ2-1; D is perhaps TRBD2 (6 bases). Trimming left V 4 bases short and J 8 bases short, with 25 bases between. The CDR3 runs to 17 residues. Germline V CDR1 and CDR2: SGHRS, YFSETQ. Here the CDR3 reads CASSPSGAGLDSYEQFF. The CDR3 DNA follows: TGCGCCAGCAGCCCATCTGGGGCGGGGCTAGATTCCTATGAGCAGTTCTTC.

This chain joins TRBV13 and TRBJ2-2, with D unresolved. The V gene's germline CDR1 is PRHDT and CDR2 FYEKMQ (reference sequence). The CDR3 runs to 12 residues. The V and J ends lost 4 bases and 4 bases respectively, with 4 bases between them. Here the CDR3 reads CASSSRTGELFF. The CDR3 region has the DNA TGTGCCAGCAGCTCCCGCACCGGGGAGCTGTTTTTT.

On this clone itself: Other DNA sequences of this sample code for an identical CDR3. The chain is built from TRBV7-3 and TRBJ2-2; D is unresolved. The V end lost 4 bases, the J end lost 0 bases, and 3 bases lay between the germline ends. The germline gives CDR1 SGHTA, CDR2 FQGTGA. The CDR3 loop spans 13 amino acids. The CDR3 DNA follows: TGTGCCAGCAGCTCCACGAACACCGGGGAGCTGTTTTTT. Encoded protein: CASSSTNTGELFF. The whole variable domain, remainder taken from reference TRBV7-3 and TRBJ2-2, is GAGVSQTPSNKVTEKGKYVELRCDPISGHTALYWYRQSLGQGPEFLIYFQGTGAADDSGLPNDRFFAVRPEGSVSTLKIQRTERGDSAVYLCASSSTNTGELFFGEGSRLTVL.

This chain's CDR3 is CASSYGSGGGYGYTF. The CDR3 DNA reads as TGTGCCAGCAGTTACGGGTCAGGGGGCGGGTATGGCTACACCTTC. This rearrangement joins TRBV6-6 to TRBJ1-2, with 8 bases aligning to TRBD1. CDR1 is MNHNY and CDR2 is SVGAGI in the germline V gene (reference sequence). This CDR3 region has 15 residues. With 2 bases clipped from V and 5 bases from J, the junction kept 7 bases outside the gene matches.

The V call is TRBV9, the J call TRBJ2-1; the match to TRBD2 covers 10 bases. Germline CDR1 reads SGDLS; CDR2 reads YYNGEE. Trimming removed 3 bases from V and 9 bases from J; junction bases left unmatched: 9. This CDR3 region has 15 residues. CDR3 protein: CASSELAGSSGEQFF. CDR3 DNA sequence: TGTGCCAGCAGCGAACTAGCGGGGTCTTCCGGTGAGCAGTTCTTC.

This chain links TRBV28 with TRBJ2-7, with D perhaps matching TRBD2 (5 bases). The CDR3 totals 14 residues. Germline V gene lookup returns CDR1 MDHEN and CDR2 SYDVKM. The V end lost 2 bases, the J end lost 1 base, and 9 bases lay between the germline ends. The chain's CDR3 is CASSLTGKSYEQYF. In DNA form, the CDR3 reads TGTGCCAGCAGTTTAACGGGGAAATCCTACGAGCAGTACTTC.